This T cell receptor beta chain appears in the sequencing data of a study of siplizumab effects on memory and regulatory T cells. Study-level points and caveats: Of the alloreactive clones, only a minor fraction mapped to unstimulated subsets. Naive or memory phenotype assignment was not possible for roughly 75-96% of proliferating CD4+ or CD8+ clones. Among sequences traceable to unstimulated CD4+ memory cells, alloreactive ones were significantly reduced by siplizumab.

V was clipped by 5 bases and J by 0 bases; unmatched bases: 2. Germline CDR1 and CDR2: SNHLY and FYNNEI. The CDR3 totals 14 residues. Concerning this clone itself: What it binds is not known.

The assay looked at 100,000 or so TCR templates in each sample. Here immunoSEQ multiplex PCR was the method, and the copy in TCRdb shows in-frame clones only, minus some. The sample lists tens of thousands of clones, roughly 93% occurring once. Sequenced material: CD8+ T cells sorted from blood. V usage is TRBV2 and J usage is TRBJ2-7, with 9 bases matching TRBD2. This TCR came from a human donor in good health. CDR3 nucleotides: TGTGCCAGCAGTCCTAGCGGGGACTCCTACGAGCAGTACTTC. It translates to CASSPSGDSYEQYF.